The 9 T cell receptor beta chains in this list originate from one sample, sequenced in a study of T cells in Graves' hyperthyroidism and ophthalmopathy. The TCR beta CDR3 regions underwent amplification using RNA transcripts as the source. TCR CDR3 underwent first-round RT-PCR with the HTBI primer set. In TCRdb, the multiplex PCR reads were re-called with MiXCR into one record per CDR3 protein. This table holds around 570,000 distinct CDR3 sequences, 20% found once. The sequencing sample was made of blood. The receptors here all came from a man aged 40-50 years with Graves' ophthalmopathy.

This clonotype was observed a handful of times. This sequence joins TRBV7-3 and TRBJ1-1; D is possibly TRBD1 (6 bases). The CDR3 contains 14 residues. Germline-derived CDR1 and CDR2 are SGHTA and FQGTGA. The V end was cut by 2 bases, the J end by 5 bases, with 12 bases between. DNA of the CDR3: TGTGCCAGCAGCTTAGGGGGGCAGAGAACTGAAGCTTTCTTT. Its protein product is CASSLGGQRTEAFF.

About this clonotype itself: One junction end does not reproduce the germline sequence, and a read error may be involved. The chain employs TRBV20-1 and TRBJ2-1; TRBD2 matches at 12 bases. The germline gives CDR1 DFQATT, CDR2 SNEGSKA (reference sequence). This CDR3 has 15 amino acids. Here the CDR3 DNA reads TGCAATGCTAGTAAGACTAGCGGGAGAGGGCATGAGCAGTTCTTC. Protein: CNASKTSGRGHEQFF.

This clonotype has a handful of counts. The chain carries TRBV5-1 and TRBJ2-7; D ambiguous. The CDR3 totals 16 residues. The ends were cut back, 4 bases at V and 4 bases at J, with 21 bases in the middle. Per germline, CDR1 SGHRS and CDR2 YFSETQ. Written as DNA, the CDR3 is TGCGCCAGCAGCGATTCACAGCATAGATATGATTACGAGCAGTACTTC. It yields the protein CASSDSQHRYDYEQYF.

The chain employs TRBV12-3 or TRBV12-4 and TRBJ1-2; D not resolved. This CDR3 region has 12 residues. V lost 3 bases and J 5 bases, leaving 7 bases between the germline ends. The CDR3 DNA sequence: TGTGCCAGCAGTTTCCTCCCTTATGGCTACACCTTC. Translating gives CASSFLPYGYTF.

The chain combines TRBV3-1 with TRBJ1-1; perhaps TRBD1 as D (5 bases). The V end lost 5 bases, the J end lost 1 base, and 11 bases lay between the germline ends. CDR3 length equals 14 residues. Germline CDR1 is LGHDT and CDR2 is YNNKEL (reference sequence). The chain's CDR3 is CASSGYDRNTEAFF. CDR3 coding DNA: TGTGCCAGCAGCGGATACGACAGGAACACTGAAGCTTTCTTT.

This clonotype was seen more than once but under ten times. The genes are TRBV7-8 and TRBJ2-7; D is ambiguous. The V end lost 3 bases, the J end lost 5 bases, and 8 bases lay between the germline ends. Germline CDR1 reads SGHVS; CDR2 reads FQNEAQ. The CDR3 has 12 amino acids. CDR3 loop: CASSLRWNEQYF. The CDR3 DNA is TGTGCCAGCAGCTTGAGGTGGAACGAGCAGTACTTC.

The chain uses TRBV3-1 and TRBJ2-7, with D uncertain. Trimming removed 4 bases from V and 5 bases from J, with 18 bases in between. There are 15 residues in the CDR3. Germline CDR1 reads LGHDT; CDR2 reads YNNKEL (reference sequence). CDR3 DNA: TGTGCCAGCAGCCCCCGGGCCATCTATCCACACGAGCAGTACTTC. Translated: CASSPRAIYPHEQYF.

This clonotype has more than one count but fewer than ten. This chain links TRBV6-1 with TRBJ2-3, with 9 nucleotides matching TRBD1. CDR1 and CDR2 (germline): MNHNS, SASEGT. V lost 4 bases and J lost 4; bases outside the gene matches: 3. CDR3 length equals 14 residues. CDR3 region: CASSGQGEADTQYF. The CDR3 bases are TGTGCCAGCAGTGGACAGGGGGAGGCAGATACGCAGTATTTT.

Regarding this clonotype: A junction end diverges from the germline sequence, so it may reflect a read error. DNA for the CDR3: TGTGCCAGCAGCCCCGGGGATAAAGAGACCCAGTGCTTC. Translation gives CASSPGDKETQCF. The chain employs TRBV9 and TRBJ2-5, with D possibly TRBD2 on 5 matching bases. This CDR3 region has 13 residues. Germline V gene lookup returns CDR1 SGDLS and CDR2 YYNGEE.